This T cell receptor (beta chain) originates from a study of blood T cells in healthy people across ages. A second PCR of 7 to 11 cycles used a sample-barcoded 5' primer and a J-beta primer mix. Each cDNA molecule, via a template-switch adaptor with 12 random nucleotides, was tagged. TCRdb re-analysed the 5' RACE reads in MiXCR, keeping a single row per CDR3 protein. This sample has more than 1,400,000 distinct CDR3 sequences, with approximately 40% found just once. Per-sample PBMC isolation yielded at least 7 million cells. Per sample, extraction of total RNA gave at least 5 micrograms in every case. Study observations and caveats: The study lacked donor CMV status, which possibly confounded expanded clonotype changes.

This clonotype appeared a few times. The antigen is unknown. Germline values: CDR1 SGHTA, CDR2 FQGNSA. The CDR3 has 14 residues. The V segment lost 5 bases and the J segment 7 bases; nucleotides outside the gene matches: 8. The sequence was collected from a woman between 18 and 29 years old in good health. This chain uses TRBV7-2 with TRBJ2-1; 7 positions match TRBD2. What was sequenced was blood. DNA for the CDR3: TGTGCCAGCAGCGCGACTAGCCCCCCGAATGAGCAGTTCTTC. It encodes CASSATSPPNEQFF.